These 6 T cell receptor beta chains were sequenced from one sample in a study of shared clonotypes between healthy human individuals (dated by TCRdb to the early 2020s). The library relied on the immunoSEQ multiplex PCR assay. The clones in this table, taken by TCRdb from immuneACCESS, are in-frame only. Not every clone is retained; where verified, under half of the shortfall comes from an unresolved V gene, and the cause of the rest is unknown. The sample data list 450,000 to 500,000 clones, and 81% of these were observed just once. The ten largest clones take up about 12% of the sample. Sequenced: PBMCs. The receptors shown here come from a woman aged 40 to 49 in good health. Some clones in this sample may be carry-over from other donors' samples.

This clone was detected once. The chain couples TRBV7-2 to TRBJ2-3; 11 bases line up with TRBD2. Looked up from germline, CDR1 is SGHTA and CDR2 is FQGNSA. This CDR3 comprises 15 residues. V was pared by 2 bases and J by 4 bases, with 2 bases of the junction left unmatched. DNA of the CDR3: TGTGCCAGCAGCTTATATAGCGGGAGGGCAGATACGCAGTATTTT. Amino acids: CASSLYSGRADTQYF.

This clone has a handful of counts. Since a far larger clone is one base different, this is likely a read error. This chain joins TRBV19 and TRBJ1-1; D is uncertain. The CDR3 totals 15 residues. Germline values: CDR1 LNHDA, CDR2 SQIVND (reference sequence). V lost 1 base and J 3 bases, leaving 12 bases between the germline ends. The CDR3, as DNA: TGTGCCAGTAGTATAGGACCGGGAGTGGACACTGAAGCTTTCTTT. Translated: CASSIGPGVDTEAFF.

This clone has a handful of counts. The chain joins TRBV18 to TRBJ2-7, with D possibly matching TRBD2 (6 bases). CDR3 length: 12 residues. The germline CDR1 and CDR2 sequences are KGHSH and LQKENI. V was clipped by 2 bases and J by 6 bases, with 8 bases between them. The CDR3 DNA reads TGTGCCAGCTCACCAGGGGGGTCCGAGCAGTACTTC. Amino acid sequence: CASSPGGSEQYF.

The J gene is TRBJ1-1, the V gene TRBV28; D not certain. This CDR3 spans 12 amino acids. Trimming stripped 10 bases from V and 5 bases from J, with 14 bases between. Germline V gives CDR1 MDHEN, CDR2 SYDVKM. CDR3 in amino acids: CATERRETEAFF. Here the CDR3 DNA reads TGTGCCACCGAGAGAAGGGAAACTGAAGCTTTCTTT.

The chain recombines TRBV5-6 with TRBJ2-7; 7 bases agree with TRBD1. The germline V gene has CDR1 SGHDT and CDR2 YYEEEE. With 0 bases clipped from V and 3 bases from J, the junction kept 0 bases outside the gene matches. The CDR3 length is 13 residues. The CDR3 spells CASSLGTGYEQYF. The CDR3 coding sequence is TGTGCCAGCAGCTTGGGGACAGGCTACGAGCAGTACTTC.

On this clone itself: A single base is all that separates this from a far larger clone, so a read error is likely. The V and J genes are TRBV5-4 and TRBJ2-5; 7 bases line up with TRBD2. CDR3 length equals 13 residues. Losses at the gene ends were 0 bases for V and 9 bases for J; bases not matched to a gene: 5. Germline values: CDR1 SGHNT, CDR2 YYREEE (reference sequence). In nucleotides, the CDR3 is TGTGCCAGCAGCTTGGTACCCCGGGAGGCCCAGTACTTC. It encodes CASSLVPREAQYF.